This is a list of T cell receptor beta chains from one sample in a study of control samples from healthy donors and cancer patients. Using immunoSEQ multiplex PCR, the repertoire was profiled, and TCRdb retains in-frame clones only, with some absent. The sample shows tens of thousands of clones, 70% to 90% of them seen only once. The source material was blood. Receptors were obtained from a middle-aged man in good health. CDR3s include the opening cysteine and the closing phenylalanine or tryptophan. Fields, in order: D gene, J gene, V gene, clone size, CDR3 DNA, CDR3 protein. D genes are given only for firm matches. Some rows have no size entry. The others give once, few or many, or a class for an expanded clone.

>TRBD1|TRBJ1-5|TRBV6-2/TRBV6-3|once
TGTGCCAGCAGTCCGCCGGAGACAGGGGGAAATCAGCCCCAGCATTTT
CASSPPETGGNQPQHF
>NA|TRBJ2-2|TRBV3-1/TRBV3-2|NA
TGTGCCAGCAGCCAAGTACAGAGAAACACCGGGGAGCTGTTTTTT
CASSQVQRNTGELFF
>NA|TRBJ2-5|TRBV6-6|NA
TGTGCCAGCAGACCCTCGCTTCAAGAGACCCAGTACTTC
CASRPSLQETQYF
>TRBD1|TRBJ1-2|TRBV29-1|NA
TGCAGCGTTGCCGAGACGGACAGGCGAAGGAGTGGCTACACCTTC
CSVAETDRRRSGYTF
>NA|TRBJ1-6|TRBV11-3|NA
TGTGCCAGCAGCTTAACAAGGGATTCACCCCTCCACTTT
CASSLTRDSPLHF
>NA|TRBJ1-2|TRBV6-6|NA
TGTGCCAGCAGTTACTCACCAGAAAGAGTTAGTGGCTACACCTTC
CASSYSPERVSGYTF
>TRBD2|TRBJ2-1|TRBV24-1|NA
TGTGCCACCAGTGACCCTACTAGCGGGAGGGGCTTCAATGAGCAGTTCTTC
CATSDPTSGRGFNEQFF
>TRBD1|TRBJ1-1|TRBV7-9|NA
TGTGCCAGCAGCCCCTCCGGGACAGGTGAAGCTTTCTTT
CASSPSGTGEAFF
>NA|TRBJ2-1|TRBV19|NA
TGTGCCAGTAGTATGAAGGCAGCAACATACAATGAGCAGTTCTTC
CASSMKAATYNEQFF
>NA|TRBJ1-4|TRBV4-3|few
TGCGCCAGCAGCCAAGACGGGATGATCCGGGAAAAACTGTTTTTT
CASSQDGMIREKLFF
>NA|TRBJ2-7|TRBV28|NA
TGTGCCAGCAGCCCCCGAGGACCCTCCTACGAGCAGTACTTC
CASSPRGPSYEQYF
>NA|TRBJ2-2|TRBV28|NA
TGTGCCAGCAGTTTTCCTAGGGCCGGGGGCCTGTGGACTGGGGAGCTGTTTTTT
CASSFPRAGGLWTGELFF
>NA|TRBJ1-1|TRBV19|NA
TGTGCCAGTACCAATTGGGGGGACACTGAAGCTTTCTTT
CASTNWGDTEAFF
>TRBD1|TRBJ1-2|TRBV12-3/TRBV12-4|NA
TGTGCCAACCGGGACAGGAACAACTATGGCTACACCTTC
CANRDRNNYGYTF
>NA|TRBJ1-4|TRBV10-2|NA
TGCGCCAGCAGTCCAAGTTATTCCCAGGGGTTTAATGAAAAACTGTTTTTT
CASSPSYSQGFNEKLFF
>NA|TRBJ1-4|TRBV4-1|few
TGCGCCAGCAGCCAAGTCGATCTGGGGTGGGTCGCAACTAATGAAAAACTGTTTTTT
CASSQVDLGWVATNEKLFF
>NA|TRBJ2-1|TRBV12-2|NA
TGTGCAAGTCGCTTAGAGCCCCGACTAGCGGTCTACAATGAGCAGTTCTTC
CASRLEPRLAVYNEQFF
>NA|TRBJ1-1|TRBV3-1/TRBV3-2|NA
TGTGCCAGCAGCCAAGGAGACAGGCGGTTGGCAGCTTTCTTT
CASSQGDRRLAAFF
>NA|TRBJ2-2|TRBV7-9|NA
TGTGCCAGCAGCTTAGTGGGGGGCCCGAACACCGGGGAGCTGTTTTTT
CASSLVGGPNTGELFF
>TRBD1|TRBJ2-7|TRBV25-1|NA
TGTGCCAGCAGTGCCGACCCGGGACAGGGGGATTCCTACGAGCAGTACTTC
CASSADPGQGDSYEQYF
>NA|TRBJ1-5|TRBV5-6|NA
TGTGCCAGCAGCTTGAAGGGTCTCTATCAGCCCCAGCATTTT
CASSLKGLYQPQHF
>TRBD1|TRBJ1-2|TRBV14|NA
TGTGCCAGCAGCCAGCTTTCACAGGGGAGAAACTATGGCTACACCTTC
CASSQLSQGRNYGYTF
>TRBD1|TRBJ2-7|TRBV6-4|NA
TGTGCCAGCAGTGATTCGACCGACAGGGCAGGTAGGGGTTCCCCCTACGAGCAGTACTTC
CASSDSTDRAGRGSPYEQYF
>TRBD1|TRBJ1-1|TRBV5-1|NA
TGCGCCAGCAGCTTGGGGACAGGTGGGATCACTGAAGCTTTCTTT
CASSLGTGGITEAFF
>NA|TRBJ2-2|TRBV2|NA
TGTGCCAGCAGTTCCACCGCGGGGACCGGGGAGCTGTTTTTT
CASSSTAGTGELFF
>TRBD1|TRBJ1-2|TRBV27|NA
TGTGCCAGCAGTTTAGGACAGGGATTATATGGCTACACCTTC
CASSLGQGLYGYTF
>TRBD1|TRBJ1-4|TRBV20-1|NA
TGCAGTGCTAGTTGGGACAGGGGGGAAACTAATGAAAAACTGTTTTTT
CSASWDRGETNEKLFF
>TRBD1|TRBJ1-2|TRBV3-1/TRBV3-2|NA
TGTGCCAGCAGCCCCCGGGGACAGGCAGAGACCGCCTACTATGGCTACACCTTC
CASSPRGQAETAYYGYTF
>TRBD1|TRBJ1-2|TRBV29-1|NA
TGCAGCGTTGAAGCCCAACAGGGGGCGCCCTATGGCTACACCTTC
CSVEAQQGAPYGYTF
>NA|TRBJ2-5|TRBV30|few
TGTGCCTACCAGGGGGGCGGGAGAAGGGAGACCCAGTACTTC
CAYQGGGRRETQYF
>TRBD1|TRBJ1-1|TRBV29-1|NA
TGCAGCGAATACGGGACAGGGATGGGCACTGAAGCTTTCTTT
CSEYGTGMGTEAFF
>TRBD1|TRBJ2-2|TRBV5-4|once
TGTGCCAGCAGCCCCCATGGACAGGGGGGAACCGGGGAGCTGTTTTTT
CASSPHGQGGTGELFF
>NA|TRBJ1-5|TRBV25-1|NA
TGTGCCAGCAGTGAATCGGGTCAGCCCCAGCATTTT
CASSESGQPQHF
>NA|TRBJ2-3|TRBV5-1|NA
TGCGCCAGCAGCTTCACACGAAGAGATACGCAGTATTTT
CASSFTRRDTQYF
>NA|TRBJ2-1|TRBV12-5|once
TGTGCTAGTGGTTTTGAGGTGAATGAGCAGTTCTTC
CASGFEVNEQFF
>TRBD2|TRBJ2-3|TRBV5-4|NA
TGTGCCAGCAGCCCGGTAGGCCAGCGGGAGGGCGATACGCAGTATTTT
CASSPVGQREGDTQYF
>NA|TRBJ2-4|TRBV6-1|NA
TGTGCCAGCAGTGAACAGGGTGGTTCCAAAAACATTCAGTACTTC
CASSEQGGSKNIQYF